Shown below are 16 T cell receptor beta chains from a single sample sequenced in a study of cytomegalovirus exposure and HLA in healthy donors. This PCR relied on a set of 60 Vbeta primers and 13 Jbeta primers. Assay: immunoSEQ multiplex PCR; the TCRdb copy retains only in-frame clones and omits some. The table shows about 240,000 clones, with around 83% occurring only once. Sequenced input: PBMCs. Every receptor here comes from a girl aged 2-10 years in good health and CMV-seronegative.

CDR3 nucleotides: TGTGCCAGCAGCTATTATAATCAGCCCCAGCATTTT. This encodes CASSYYNQPQHF. This sequence joins TRBV7-9 and TRBJ1-5; unclear D gene. The CDR3 is made up of 12 amino acids. Germline loops: CDR1 SEHNR, CDR2 FQNEAQ (reference sequence). Between the trimmed V and J ends, which lost 4 bases and 4 bases, there was a span of 5 bases.

J is TRBJ2-1 and V is TRBV21-1; TRBD2 is the table's D call and was not checked against the DNA. TRBV21-1 is deemed a pseudogene. The CDR3 is 17 amino acids. CDR3 residues: CASSKALRTSGYNEQFF. The CDR3 region has the DNA TGTGCCAGCAGCAAAGCGCTCAGGACTAGCGGTTACAATGAGCAGTTCTTC.

In nucleotides, the CDR3 is TGTGCCAGTAGTGACAGGGGCCCAGATACGCAGTATTTT. It codes for CASSDRGPDTQYF. The V gene is TRBV19, the J gene TRBJ2-3, with TRBD1 matching over 8 bases. The germline V gene encodes CDR1 LNHDA and CDR2 SQIVND (reference sequence). This CDR3 has 13 residues. The trim removed 5 bases at V and 4 bases at J, leaving 2 bases unmatched.

This rearrangement joins TRBV5-6 to TRBJ1-5; no clear D gene. This CDR3 has 15 residues. The V end lost 1 base, the J end lost 0 bases, and 8 bases lay between the germline ends. Germline CDR1 and CDR2: SGHDT and YYEEEE. DNA of the CDR3: TGTGCCAGCAGCTTGACAGAATATAGCAATCAGCCCCAGCATTTT. It encodes CASSLTEYSNQPQHF.

This clone was picked up one time. The rearrangement uses TRBV10-3 and TRBJ2-2; 9 nucleotides agree with TRBD1. CDR1 is ENHRY and CDR2 is SYGVKD in the germline V gene. The CDR3 has 16 amino acids. J was trimmed by 7 bases and V by 6 bases; bases with no gene match: 12. The CDR3, as DNA: TGTGCCATCAGAGCCCGGGACAGGGTTGAATTCGGGGAGCTGTTTTTT. Translated, it gives CAIRARDRVEFGELFF.

CDR3 protein: CASSLGVGGYTEAFF. The CDR3 nucleotides read TGCGCCAGCAGCTTGGGCGTCGGCGGATACACTGAAGCTTTCTTT. This chain uses TRBV5-1 with TRBJ1-1; D is undetermined. The CDR3 is 15 residues long. Germline loops: CDR1 SGHRS, CDR2 YFSETQ. Trimming stripped 0 bases from V and 3 bases from J, with 12 bases between.

The J gene is TRBJ2-1, the V gene TRBV18; TRBD2 agrees at 7 bases. Germline V gene data show CDR1 as KGHSH and CDR2 as LQKENI. CDR3 length: 15 residues. Losses at the gene ends were 5 bases for V and 2 bases for J; bases not matched to a gene: 6. The CDR3 region has the DNA TGTGCCAGCTCATCTCGAGCGGGACCCTACAATGAGCAGTTCTTC. Residues: CASSSRAGPYNEQFF.

J is TRBJ2-1 and V is TRBV7-6; 9 nucleotides align to TRBD2. The germline CDR1 and CDR2 sequences are SGHVS and FNYEAQ. Trimming took 5 bases from V and 6 from J; bases not matched to a gene: 8. CDR3 length: 15 amino acids. The CDR3 nucleotides read TGTGCCAGCAGCCCCAGCGGGGGGCCCGTCAATGAGCAGTTCTTC. Amino acids: CASSPSGGPVNEQFF.

The chain's CDR3 is CASSSTTGILNSPLHF. In nucleotides, the CDR3 is TGTGCCAGCAGCTCAACCACAGGGATCCTTAATTCACCCCTCCACTTT. The chain combines TRBV11-2 with TRBJ1-6; D may be TRBD1 (6 bases). The CDR3 length is 16 residues. V lost 4 bases and J lost 6, with 16 bases in between. Germline V lookup: CDR1 SGHAT, CDR2 FQNNGV. Variable domain in full (rest from reference TRBV11-2 and TRBJ1-6): EAGVAQSPRYKIIEKRQSVAFWCNPISGHATLYWYQQILGQGPKLLIQFQNNGVVDDSQLPKDRFSAERLKGVDSTLKIQPAKLEDSAVYLCASSSTTGILNSPLHFGNGTRLTVT.

V is TRBV5-6 and J is TRBJ1-5; D possibly corresponds to TRBD1 (5 bases). Trimming cost V 4 bases and J 2 bases, with 10 bases left between them. Germline V gene lookup returns CDR1 SGHDT and CDR2 YYEEEE. The CDR3 loop spans 14 amino acids. As DNA, the CDR3 is TGTGCCAGCAGCAGCAGGGAGGGCAATCAGCCCCAGCATTTT. Its protein is CASSSREGNQPQHF.

The chain links TRBV7-6 to TRBJ2-7, with TRBD1 matching over 7 bases. The V and J ends lost 4 bases and 4 bases, in that order; junction bases with no gene match: 10. The CDR3 totals 15 residues. In germline, CDR1 is SGHVS, CDR2 FNYEAQ. The CDR3 loop is CASSSRLDRAYEQYF. The CDR3 nucleotides read TGTGCCAGCAGCTCCAGACTTGACAGGGCTTACGAGCAGTACTTC.

CDR3 nucleotides: TGCGCCAGCAGCTCCAACCGACAGGCTAACTATGGCTACACCTTC. Protein product: CASSSNRQANYGYTF. The V gene is TRBV5-1, the J gene TRBJ1-2; a possible D gene is TRBD1 (6 bases). The germline CDR1 and CDR2 sequences are SGHRS and YFSETQ. Trimming cost V 3 bases and J 0 bases, with 12 bases left between them. This CDR3 is built from 15 residues.

V and J are TRBV5-5 and TRBJ1-5; TRBD1 matches at 7 bases. CDR3 length: 14 amino acids. Germline lookup yields CDR1 SGHKS and CDR2 YYEKEE (reference sequence). J lost 7 bases, V lost 0 bases, and 4 bases had no gene match. The CDR3: CASSLAGGGQPQHF. CDR3 DNA sequence: TGTGCCAGCAGCTTGGCCGGAGGGGGCCAGCCCCAGCATTTT.

The chain is built from TRBV29-1 and TRBJ2-5; TRBD2 matches 11 bases. The V gene end was trimmed by 4 bases and the J gene end by 7 bases; junction bases not matched to a gene: 11. The CDR3 loop spans 15 amino acids. Looked up from germline, CDR1 is SQVTM and CDR2 is ANQGSEA. The DNA of the CDR3 is TGCAGCGTTGGGGCTAGCGGGGGGCAGGGGGGGACCCAGTACTTC. Amino acid sequence: CSVGASGGQGGTQYF.

J is TRBJ1-2 and V is TRBV4-2; weak D call: TRBD1 (5 bases). This CDR3 spans 16 amino acids. Germline V lookup: CDR1 LGHNA, CDR2 YNFKEQ. The V end was cut by 0 bases, the J end by 3 bases, with 14 bases between. CDR3 nucleotides: TGTGCCAGCAGCCAAGATAGAAGGGGCCCGGACTATGGCTACACCTTC. Translated: CASSQDRRGPDYGYTF.

The chain combines TRBV27 with TRBJ1-2; no clear D. CDR3 length equals 14 residues. Trimming shortened V by 6 bases and J by 4 bases, and 15 bases separated the two germline ends. Per germline, CDR1 MNHEY and CDR2 SMNVEV (reference sequence). The DNA of the CDR3 is TGTGCCAGCAGCCCAGACTCGTCCCGCTATGGCTACACCTTC. It yields the protein CASSPDSSRYGYTF.